Listed below are T cell receptor beta chains from one sample, sequenced in a study of human CD8 memory T cell subsets. With the 5' RACE reads reprocessed, TCRdb shows one record per CDR3 protein and no DNA. Its clone listing holds around 4,300 distinct CDR3 sequences. Specimen: CD8+ effector memory T cells (TEM) sorted from PBMCs. The origin of the receptors is a human donor in good health. Each CDR3 is given with its conserved first and last residue. Clone size, where shown, is once, few, many, or a class for clones that have expanded.

size: .
J: TRBJ2-7
V: TRBV20-1
CDR3: CSARGEREMYEQYF

size: medium-sized
J: TRBJ2-1
V: TRBV12-3/TRBV12-4
CDR3: CASSPSGGESYNEQFF

size: .
J: TRBJ1-4
V: TRBV4-2
CDR3: CASSSRPDEGEKLFF

size: .
J: TRBJ2-1
V: TRBV6-4
CDR3: CASSDGREGNEQFF

size: medium-sized
J: TRBJ1-1
V: TRBV2
CDR3: CASTGPQRGNTEAFF

size: .
J: TRBJ1-5
V: TRBV20-1
CDR3: CSVASVRGGGDQPQHF

size: .
J: TRBJ2-3
V: TRBV4-2
CDR3: CASSQGLAGGPSTDTQYF

size: .
J: TRBJ1-4
V: TRBV7-2
CDR3: CASSWAGTGINEKLFF

size: .
J: TRBJ2-4
V: TRBV24-1
CDR3: CATSDPPADGGQNIQYF

size: medium-sized
J: TRBJ1-1
V: TRBV20-1
CDR3: CSARDYKGKAEAFF

size: medium-sized
J: TRBJ1-6
V: TRBV25-1
CDR3: CASRRQGDSPLHF

size: .
J: TRBJ1-1
V: TRBV25-1
CDR3: CASRETARNTEAFF

size: .
J: TRBJ2-5
V: TRBV4-2
CDR3: CASSQQRGGQETQYF

size: .
J: TRBJ2-3
V: TRBV7-2
CDR3: CASSLVAEDTQYF

size: .
J: TRBJ2-3
V: TRBV19
CDR3: CASSTERGTDTQYF

size: .
J: TRBJ2-1
V: TRBV9
CDR3: CASSVGAGGRDEQFF

size: large
J: TRBJ2-7
V: TRBV28
CDR3: CASSLGQGPSYEQYF

size: .
J: TRBJ2-1
V: TRBV6-2/TRBV6-3
CDR3: CASSYDSNNEQFF

size: .
J: TRBJ2-3
V: TRBV4-2
CDR3: CASSQGVAGVDTQYF

size: medium-sized
J: TRBJ1-3
V: TRBV20-1
CDR3: CSARPQESTIYF

size: .
J: TRBJ2-1
V: TRBV5-1
CDR3: CASSTTSGGTNEQFF

size: medium-sized
J: TRBJ2-7
V: TRBV12-3/TRBV12-4
CDR3: CASSKPPGLSSYEQYF

size: .
J: TRBJ2-5
V: TRBV9
CDR3: CASSVLASDRGGETQYF

size: .
J: TRBJ1-4
V: TRBV15
CDR3: CATSRDRGSNEKLFF

size: medium-sized
J: TRBJ2-1
V: TRBV3-1
CDR3: CASSQAQGVTDNEQFF

size: .
J: TRBJ2-3
V: TRBV4-3
CDR3: CASSQDRAGEGTDTQYF